Here is one T cell receptor (beta chain) with its context. What it binds is not known. This entry belongs to a study of a mutant IDH1 vaccine in newly diagnosed glioma. Overall study: Patients under treatment included about 62% males and about 40% females and had a mean age of about 37 years. Previous care, which was radiotherapy, temozolomide, or both, most often involved both.

Whole-study findings and limits: Pseudoprogression seemed unlinked to shifts in top peripheral T cell clonotypes. Across multiple MHC alleles, 90% to 95% of patients had vaccine-induced responses.

Method: immunoSEQ multiplex PCR; TCRdb's copy keeps in-frame clones and lacks some. The data contain about 98,000 clones, roughly 90% of them singletons. V lost 3 bases, J lost 2 bases, and 7 bases lay in between. This CDR3 spans 13 amino acids. Germline V gene lookup returns CDR1 SGDLS and CDR2 YYNGEE. Indicated time point: baseline, week 1 (first vaccination visit). Treatment described: pre-vaccination baseline after standard-of-care therapy. V is TRBV9 and J is TRBJ2-3; D unresolved. The TCR sequence derives from a woman aged 45-59 years with glioma. Source: PBMCs, taken from a glioma patient treated with radiotherapy, temozolomide or both. The CDR3 DNA follows: TGTGCCAGCAGCGCCGTGGTCACAGATACGCAGTATTTT. The encoded protein is CASSAVVTDTQYF.